This T cell receptor beta chain stems from a study of T-cell memory formation after mild COVID-19. The overall study: Largely donor-specific sequence clusters came from two donors.

The CDR3 sequence is 15 residues long. Germline V CDR1 and CDR2: SGHRS, YFSETQ. Trimming stripped 4 bases from V and 7 bases from J, with 17 bases between. Whole-study results and caveats: Researchers found some responding clones in pre-infection memory, a sign that cross-reactive memory joined. CD4+ contracting clones were mainly CM and EM; CD8+ ones, EMRA. Balance between CD4 and CD8 was seen in clones contracting day 15 to 85, and a CD4+ lean was seen in later expanders.

This clonotype was seen only a few times. What it recognizes is unknown. Using its own MiXCR run on the 5' RACE reads, TCRdb lists one record per CDR3 protein. The sample records about 360,000 distinct CDR3 sequences, over 13% being singletons. Sample: PBMCs or a T cell subset sorted from them (not recorded which). The sequence was obtained from a man aged 18-30 years who had mild COVID-19 (a few samples of this study predate the infection). Cell type and time point are not known. The V and J genes are TRBV5-1 and TRBJ2-2, with a weak D call TRBD2 (6 bases). For the CDR3, the DNA is TGCGCCAGCAGCCTTTACGGGGGATCGATCGGGGAGCTGTTTTTT. Its protein product is CASSLYGGSIGELFF.